Shown below are 18 T cell receptor beta chains from a single sample sequenced in a study of blood T cell repertoires in COVID-19. The protocol was immunoSEQ multiplex PCR, while the TCRdb copy is restricted to in-frame clones and leaves out a portion. The sample lists fewer than 450,000 clones; around 87% were seen once. The material sequenced was peripheral blood. The origin of the receptors is a woman between 45 and 65 years old with COVID-19, enrolled during active disease.

This clone occurred once. This chain uses TRBV7-8 with TRBJ1-2; TRBD1 might be the D (6 bases). This CDR3 has 16 residues. Trimming left V 6 bases short and J 7 bases short, with 24 bases between. Germline V gene lookup returns CDR1 SGHVS and CDR2 FQNEAQ. The CDR3 protein is CASSYRRGFSSGGYTF. CDR3 DNA sequence: TGTGCCAGCAGTTACCGCAGGGGATTCTCATCGGGTGGCTACACCTTC.

This clone occurred a few times. This chain links TRBV5-4 with TRBJ1-1; D is perhaps TRBD1 (5 bases). Trimming cost V 1 base and J 5 bases, with 15 bases left between them. This CDR3 comprises 15 residues. Per the germline V gene, CDR1 is SGHNT and CDR2 is YYREEE (reference sequence). The CDR3 sequence is CASSLRRGEFTEAFF. The CDR3 DNA follows: TGTGCCAGCAGCTTGCGCCGGGGGGAATTTACTGAAGCTTTCTTT. Together with reference TRBV5-4 and TRBJ1-1, the CDR3 gives the full variable domain: ETGVTQSPTHLIKTRGQQVTLRCSSQSGHNTVSWYQQALGQGPQFIFQYYREEENGRGNFPPRFSGLQFPNYSSELNVNALELDDSALYLCASSLRRGEFTEAFFGQGTRLTVV.

This clone was seen just once. The same CDR3 also results from other DNA sequences found in this sample. The chain employs TRBV2 and TRBJ2-2; TRBD1 agrees at 9 bases. V was pared by 6 bases and J by 2 bases, with 4 bases of the junction left unmatched. Germline CDR1 SNHLY, CDR2 FYNNEI. The CDR3 is 15 amino acids. CDR3 loop: CASRKQGANTGELFF. The CDR3 DNA follows: TGTGCCAGCAGAAAACAGGGGGCCAACACCGGGGAGCTGTTTTTT.

With respect to this clone: The same CDR3 arises from other DNA sequences in this sample as well. CDR3 amino acids: CASSLAGDQPQHF. For the CDR3, the DNA is TGTGCCAGCAGTTTGGCGGGGGACCAGCCCCAGCATTTT. The J gene is TRBJ1-5, the V gene TRBV12-3 or TRBV12-4; D perhaps matches TRBD1 (5 bases). V gave up 3 bases and J gave up 7 bases, with 10 bases separating them. The CDR3 totals 13 residues.

This sequence joins TRBV6-6 and TRBJ2-7; the D gene is possibly TRBD1 (5 bases). V gave up 2 bases and J gave up 0 bases, with 8 bases separating them. This CDR3 region has 14 residues. Germline lookup yields CDR1 MNHNY and CDR2 SVGAGI (reference sequence). Here the CDR3 DNA reads TGTGCCAGCAGTTACGGGGCTACCTCCTACGAGCAGTACTTC. Encoded protein: CASSYGATSYEQYF.

This chain joins TRBV7-9 and TRBJ1-1; 7 positions match TRBD1. The length of the CDR3 is 14 residues. Unmatched junction bases numbered 10, after V lost 5 bases and J lost 7 bases. The germline V gene encodes CDR1 SEHNR and CDR2 FQNEAQ (reference sequence). The CDR3 sequence is CASSASRTGVEAFF. DNA for the CDR3: TGTGCCAGCAGCGCCAGCCGGACAGGCGTTGAAGCTTTCTTT.

The rearrangement links TRBV6-1 to TRBJ1-2; D is perhaps TRBD1 (5 bases). V was pared by 5 bases and J by 1 base, with 11 bases between. The CDR3 sequence is 14 residues long. Germline V gene data show CDR1 as MNHNS and CDR2 as SASEGT. The CDR3 nucleotides read TGTGCCAGCAGTTCCCAGACAGATAACTATGGCTACACCTTC. Translating gives CASSSQTDNYGYTF.

The chain joins TRBV5-1 to TRBJ2-3; 11 nucleotides match TRBD2. V lost 4 bases to trimming and J lost 3 bases; unmatched junction nucleotides: 4. This CDR3 region has 15 residues. CDR1 is SGHRS, CDR2 YFSETQ, per germline. Here the CDR3 DNA reads TGCGCCAGCAGCCTGACTAGCGGGACGACAGATACGCAGTATTTT. Its translation: CASSLTSGTTDTQYF.

The CDR3 region is CASSPGQGRINTEAFF. The CDR3 region has the DNA TGTGCCAGCTCACCTGGACAGGGTCGAATCAACACTGAAGCTTTCTTT. The chain joins TRBV18 to TRBJ1-1; 8 positions match TRBD1. The length of the CDR3 is 16 residues. After removal of 3 bases from V and 2 bases from J, the junction contained 8 bases not matched to a gene. From germline, CDR1 is KGHSH and CDR2 LQKENI.

The J gene is TRBJ1-5, the V gene TRBV6-5, with 7 bases fitting TRBD1. The CDR3 consists of 16 residues. V shed 4 bases and J 7 bases; nucleotides not matched to a gene: 13. The germline CDR1 and CDR2 sequences are MNHEY and SVGAGI. DNA for the CDR3: TGTGCCAGCAGTTTGGGGCGGATCCCAGGGGGACAGCCCCAGCATTTT. Amino acids: CASSLGRIPGGQPQHF.

This sequence joins TRBV6-5 and TRBJ1-2, with TRBD1 identical over 7 bases. Germline lookup yields CDR1 MNHEY and CDR2 SVGAGI. This CDR3 region has 14 residues. J lost 2 bases, V lost 4 bases, and 4 bases had no gene match. CDR3 in DNA: TGTGCCAGCAGTTCGACAGGGCGGAACTATGGCTACACCTTC. This sequence encodes CASSSTGRNYGYTF.

CDR3 bases: TGTGCCTGGAGTCTCGGGGATGAGCAGTTCTTC. Amino acid sequence: CAWSLGDEQFF. The rearrangement links TRBV30 to TRBJ2-1; tentative D call: TRBD2 (5 bases). The CDR3 is 11 residues long. CDR1 is GTSNPN and CDR2 is SVGIG in the germline V gene (reference sequence). Trimming removed 2 bases from V and 8 bases from J, with 7 bases in between. Full variable domain (missing parts from reference TRBV30 and TRBJ2-1): SQTIHQWPATLVQPVGSPLSLECTVEGTSNPNLYWYRQAAGRGLQLLFYSVGIGQISSEVPQNLSASRPQDRQFILSSKKLLLSDSGFYLCAWSLGDEQFFGPGTRLTVL.

This chain uses TRBV7-9 with TRBJ1-5; no reliable D call. V lost 10 bases, J lost 10 bases, and 20 bases lay in between. There are 13 residues in the CDR3. The V gene's germline CDR1 is SEHNR and CDR2 FQNEAQ (reference sequence). This CDR3 reads CAIDRERGGPQHF. CDR3 in DNA: TGTGCCATTGACCGGGAGCGGGGTGGCCCCCAGCATTTT.

The table lists this clone with a few counts. In DNA form, the CDR3 reads TGTGCCAGCAGCTTTCAGAGGGGACTAGTGACAGATACGCAGTATTTT. This sequence encodes CASSFQRGLVTDTQYF. This chain joins TRBV14 and TRBJ2-3; 8 positions agree with TRBD2. The length of the CDR3 is 16 residues. CDR1 and CDR2 (germline): SGHDN, FVKESK. With V trimmed by 5 bases and J by 3 bases, 10 bases remained unmatched.

The J gene is TRBJ2-1, the V gene TRBV7-9, with 8 nucleotides matching TRBD1. The V and J ends lost 7 bases and 9 bases, in that order; junction bases with no gene match: 11. The CDR3 contains 14 residues. Germline V lookup: CDR1 SEHNR, CDR2 FQNEAQ (reference sequence). The CDR3 sequence is CASTPTGEYGEQFF. The CDR3 DNA is TGTGCCAGCACCCCGACAGGGGAGTATGGTGAGCAGTTCTTC. Supplemented by reference TRBV7-9 and TRBJ2-1, the full variable domain reads DTGVSQNPRHKITKRGQNVTFRCDPISEHNRLYWYRQTLGQGPEFLTYFQNEAQLEKSRLLSDRFSAERPKGSFSTLEIQRTEQGDSAMYLCASTPTGEYGEQFFGPGTRLTVL.

The chain links TRBV18 to TRBJ1-2; a possible D gene is TRBD1 (5 bases). Deletions cut 3 bases from V and 0 bases from J, with 14 bases between. The CDR3 consists of 16 residues. Germline CDR1 and CDR2: KGHSH and LQKENI. The CDR3 is CASSPTRQSANYGYTF. CDR3 nucleotide sequence: TGTGCCAGCTCACCGACCCGACAGTCCGCTAACTATGGCTACACCTTC.

This clone has only one observation. CDR3 loop: CASSQGDYGYTF. The CDR3 DNA sequence: TGCGCCAGCAGCCAGGGGGACTATGGCTACACCTTC. The chain is built from TRBV10-2 and TRBJ1-2, with 7 bases aligning to TRBD1. The V gene end was trimmed by 6 bases and the J gene end by 3 bases; junction bases not matched to a gene: 1. The CDR3 is made up of 12 amino acids. CDR1 is WSHSY, CDR2 SAAADI, per germline.

The rearrangement links TRBV19 to TRBJ1-2; TRBD1 agrees at 12 bases. Germline values: CDR1 LNHDA, CDR2 SQIVND (reference sequence). With 5 bases clipped from V and 7 bases from J, the junction kept 8 bases outside the gene matches. There are 15 residues in the CDR3. The CDR3 spells CASSEGTGGVGGYTF. The CDR3 DNA reads TGTGCCAGTAGTGAGGGGACAGGGGGCGTAGGTGGCTACACCTTC.